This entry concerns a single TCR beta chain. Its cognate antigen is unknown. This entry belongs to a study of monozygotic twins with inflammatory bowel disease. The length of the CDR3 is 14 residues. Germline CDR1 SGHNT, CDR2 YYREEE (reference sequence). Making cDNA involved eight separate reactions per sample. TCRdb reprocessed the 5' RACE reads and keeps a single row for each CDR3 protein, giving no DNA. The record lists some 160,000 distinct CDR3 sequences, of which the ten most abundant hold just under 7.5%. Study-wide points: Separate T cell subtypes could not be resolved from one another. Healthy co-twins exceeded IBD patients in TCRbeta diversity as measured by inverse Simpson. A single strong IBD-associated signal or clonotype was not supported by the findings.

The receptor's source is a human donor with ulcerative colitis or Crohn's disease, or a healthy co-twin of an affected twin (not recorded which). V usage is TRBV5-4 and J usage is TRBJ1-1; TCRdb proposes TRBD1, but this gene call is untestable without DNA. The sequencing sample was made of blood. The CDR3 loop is CASSLGGADTEAFF.